These 9 T cell receptor beta chains share one sample of origin, sequenced in a study of CD8 T cells in ankylosing spondylitis. These receptors have no identified antigens. MiXCR, applied by TCRdb to the 5' RACE reads, yields one record per CDR3 protein. The table has more than 250,000 distinct CDR3 sequences, around 7.6% seen once; the top ten hold 13% to 15%. Study outcomes and limitations: Within ankylosing spondylitis blood, a TCR beta motif made up of several highly homologous variants appeared to be characteristic.

The sequenced material came from blood, either unsorted or a sorted T cell fraction (not recorded which). Receptors originate from a male donor with ankylosing spondylitis.

The chain is built from TRBV10-3 and TRBJ1-5, with TRBD1 as a possible D gene (6 bases). Trimming cost V 0 bases and J 7 bases, with 13 bases left between them. The CDR3 is made up of 15 amino acids. CDR1 and CDR2 from the germline V gene are ENHRY and SYGVKD. Here the CDR3 DNA reads TGTGCCATCAGTGAGTCGAGGGGGGGGCAGCAGCCCCAGCATTTT. Amino acid sequence: CAISESRGGQQPQHF.

The chain recombines TRBV29-1 with TRBJ2-3; TRBD2 might be the D (6 bases). V was shortened by 5 bases and J by 2 bases, with 11 bases between the two germline ends. The CDR3 has 13 amino acids. Germline CDR1 is SQVTM and CDR2 is ANQGSEA. In DNA, the CDR3 is TGCAGCGTTCGGGGGAGACTCACAGATACGCAGTATTTT. Amino acids: CSVRGRLTDTQYF.

V and J are TRBV4-3 and TRBJ2-7; D ambiguous. V lost 0 bases to trimming and J lost 2 bases, with 14 bases between them. In germline, CDR1 is LGHNA, CDR2 YSLEER. The CDR3 is made up of 16 amino acids. This CDR3 is CASSQDRALLAYEQYF. The CDR3 DNA reads as TGCGCCAGCAGCCAAGATCGCGCCCTCCTAGCCTACGAGCAGTACTTC.

Only a few counts were recorded for this clonotype. V is TRBV27 and J is TRBJ2-2, with D tentatively TRBD2 (5 bases). The germline V and J ends were trimmed by 3 bases and 5 bases, with 7 bases remaining between them. Germline values: CDR1 MNHEY, CDR2 SMNVEV (reference sequence). The CDR3 contains 13 residues. The CDR3 spells CASSFGRTGELFF. CDR3 DNA: TGTGCCAGCAGTTTTGGGAGAACCGGGGAGCTGTTTTTT.

The sample holds a few counts of this clonotype. V usage is TRBV4-1 and J usage is TRBJ2-1; D perhaps matches TRBD1 (6 bases). V was cut by 4 bases and J by 8 bases, with 12 bases left in between. CDR1 and CDR2 from the germline V gene are MGHRA and YSYEKL. The length of the CDR3 is 13 residues. CDR3 DNA sequence: TGCGCCAGCAGCCGGTCAGGGGCCGATGAGCAGTTCTTC. This translates into CASSRSGADEQFF.

The genes are TRBV5-1 and TRBJ1-5; TRBD1 matches 7 bases. This CDR3 has 15 residues. The V gene's germline CDR1 is SGHRS and CDR2 YFSETQ. Unmatched junction bases numbered 8, after V lost 4 bases and J lost 4 bases. The DNA for the CDR3 is TGCGCCAGCAGCGTCGGGACAGCACCGAATCAGCCCCAGCATTTT. Translating it yields CASSVGTAPNQPQHF. Together with reference TRBV5-1 and TRBJ1-5, the CDR3 gives the full variable domain: KAGVTQTPRYLIKTRGQQVTLSCSPISGHRSVSWYQQTPGQGLQFLFEYFSETQRNKGNFPGRFSGRQFSNSRSEMNVSTLELGDSALYLCASSVGTAPNQPQHFGDGTRLSIL.

This clonotype has just a few counts. The chain combines TRBV20-1 with TRBJ2-5; 10 nucleotides agree with TRBD2. Germline V gene sequence: CDR1 DFQATT, CDR2 SNEGSKA (reference sequence). Germline trimming cut 4 bases from V and 2 bases from J; bases unmatched to any gene: 4. There are 14 residues in the CDR3. CDR3 DNA sequence: TGCAGTGCTATTCGGACTAGCGGACAAGAGACCCAGTACTTC. Residues: CSAIRTSGQETQYF.

The rearrangement links TRBV11-2 to TRBJ2-7, with no clear D. The CDR3 totals 15 residues. Between the trimmed V and J ends, which lost 3 bases and 0 bases, there was a span of 12 bases. Germline CDR1 and CDR2: SGHAT and FQNNGV. This chain's CDR3 is CASSFKGGDSYEQYF. The DNA for the CDR3 is TGTGCCAGCAGCTTTAAGGGTGGGGACTCCTACGAGCAGTACTTC.

This clonotype has at least ten counts. The chain uses TRBV29-1 and TRBJ2-7; 11 nucleotides agree with TRBD2. Germline V gene sequence: CDR1 SQVTM, CDR2 ANQGSEA. The J segment lost 4 bases and the V segment lost 3 bases, leaving 5 bases of the junction unmatched. This CDR3 has 14 amino acids. CDR3 coding DNA: TGCAGCGTTGATTTGGGACTAGCGGAATACGAGCAGTACTTC. It is translated as CSVDLGLAEYEQYF.